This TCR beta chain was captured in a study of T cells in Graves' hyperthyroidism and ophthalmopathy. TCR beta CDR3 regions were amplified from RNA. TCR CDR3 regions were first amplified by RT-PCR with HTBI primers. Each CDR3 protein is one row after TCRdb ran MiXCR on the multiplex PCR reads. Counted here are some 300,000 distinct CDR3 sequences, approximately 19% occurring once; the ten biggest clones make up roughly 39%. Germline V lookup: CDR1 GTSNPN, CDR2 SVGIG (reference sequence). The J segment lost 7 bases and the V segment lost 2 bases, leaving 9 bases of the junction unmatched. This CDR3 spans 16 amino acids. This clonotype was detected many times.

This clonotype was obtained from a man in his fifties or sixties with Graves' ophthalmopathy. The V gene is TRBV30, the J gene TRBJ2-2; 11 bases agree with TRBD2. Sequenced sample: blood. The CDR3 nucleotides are TGTGCCTGGAGTTTCCCGACTAGCGGGAAGGTCGGGGAGCTGTTTTTT. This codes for CAWSFPTSGKVGELFF.